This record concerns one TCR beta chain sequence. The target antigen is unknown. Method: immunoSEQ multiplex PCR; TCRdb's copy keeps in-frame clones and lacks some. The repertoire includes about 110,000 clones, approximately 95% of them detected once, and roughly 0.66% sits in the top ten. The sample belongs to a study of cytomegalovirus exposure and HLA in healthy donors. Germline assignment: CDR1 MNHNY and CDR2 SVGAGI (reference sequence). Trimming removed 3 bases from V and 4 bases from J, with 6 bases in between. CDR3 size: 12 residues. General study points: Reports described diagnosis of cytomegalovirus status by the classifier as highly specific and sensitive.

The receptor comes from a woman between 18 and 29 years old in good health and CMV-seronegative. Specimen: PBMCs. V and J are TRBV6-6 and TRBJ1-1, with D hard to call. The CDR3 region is CASSYVATEAFF. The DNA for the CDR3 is TGTGCCAGCAGTTATGTAGCCACTGAAGCTTTCTTT.